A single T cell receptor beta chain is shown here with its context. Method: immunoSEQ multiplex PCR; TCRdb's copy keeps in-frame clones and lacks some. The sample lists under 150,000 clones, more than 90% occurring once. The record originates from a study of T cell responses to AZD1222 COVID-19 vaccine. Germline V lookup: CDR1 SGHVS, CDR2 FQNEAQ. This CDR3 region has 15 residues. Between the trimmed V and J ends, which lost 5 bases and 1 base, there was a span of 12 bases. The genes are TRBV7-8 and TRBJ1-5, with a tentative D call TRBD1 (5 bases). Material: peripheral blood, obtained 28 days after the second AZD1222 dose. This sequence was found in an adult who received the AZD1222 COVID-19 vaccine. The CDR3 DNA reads TGTGCCAGCAGCCTCGACAGTGTCAGCAATCAGCCCCAGCATTTT. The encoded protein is CASSLDSVSNQPQHF.